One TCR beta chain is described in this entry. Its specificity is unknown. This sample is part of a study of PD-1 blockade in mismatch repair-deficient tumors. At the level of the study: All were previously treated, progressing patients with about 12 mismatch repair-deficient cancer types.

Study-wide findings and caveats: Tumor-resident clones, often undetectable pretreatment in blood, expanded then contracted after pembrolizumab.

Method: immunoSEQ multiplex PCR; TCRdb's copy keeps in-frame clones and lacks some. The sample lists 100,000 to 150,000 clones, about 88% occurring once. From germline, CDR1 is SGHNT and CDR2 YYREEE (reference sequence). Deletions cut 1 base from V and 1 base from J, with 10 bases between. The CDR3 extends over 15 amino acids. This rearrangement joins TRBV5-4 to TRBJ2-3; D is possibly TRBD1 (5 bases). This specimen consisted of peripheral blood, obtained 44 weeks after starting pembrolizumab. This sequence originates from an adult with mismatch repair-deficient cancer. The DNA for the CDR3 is TGTGCCAGCAGCTTGCAGGGTGTGGGCACAGATACGCAGTATTTT. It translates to CASSLQGVGTDTQYF.